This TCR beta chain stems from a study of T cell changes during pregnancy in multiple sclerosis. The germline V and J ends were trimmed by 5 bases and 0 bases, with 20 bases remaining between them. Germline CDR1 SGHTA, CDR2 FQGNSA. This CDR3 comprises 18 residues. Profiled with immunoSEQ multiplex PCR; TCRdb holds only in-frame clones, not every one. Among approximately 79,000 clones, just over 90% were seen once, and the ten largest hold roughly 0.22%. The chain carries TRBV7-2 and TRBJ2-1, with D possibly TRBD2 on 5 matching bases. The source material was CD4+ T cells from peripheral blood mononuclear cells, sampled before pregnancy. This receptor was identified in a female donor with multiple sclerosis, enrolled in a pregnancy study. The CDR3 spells CASSPLALAFSSYNEQFF. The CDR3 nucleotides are TGTGCCAGCAGCCCTCTAGCCCTAGCTTTTAGCTCCTACAATGAGCAGTTCTTC. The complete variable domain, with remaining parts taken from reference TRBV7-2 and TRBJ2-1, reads GAGVSQSPSNKVTEKGKDVELRCDPISGHTALYWYRQSLGQGLEFLIYFQGNSAPDKSGLPSDRFSAERTGGSVSTLTIQRTQQEDSAVYLCASSPLALAFSSYNEQFFGPGTRLTVL.